The 31 T cell receptor beta chains listed next were all sequenced from one sample in a study of CD8+CD57+ T cells in acquired aplastic anemia. Investigators profiled TCR beta VDJ and CDR3 from genomic DNA template. TCRdb recomputed calls from the reads with MiXCR, one row per CDR3 protein. This table holds about 190,000 distinct CDR3 sequences, around three fifths found once. The sample comprised sorted CD4+, CD8+, or CD8+CD57+ T cells (not recorded which) from PBMCs. Receptors were obtained from a human donor with severe aplastic anemia or a healthy control (not recorded which).

This clonotype was detected only once. The chain is built from TRBV19 and TRBJ2-1; the match to TRBD2 covers 10 bases. The CDR3 length is 15 residues. Germline lookup yields CDR1 LNHDA and CDR2 SQIVND (reference sequence). Trimming took 3 bases from V and 3 from J; bases not matched to a gene: 2. The CDR3 nucleotides read TGTGCCAGTAGTATGTCTAGCGGGGGCTACAATGAGCAGTTCTTC. It codes for CASSMSSGGYNEQFF. The complete variable domain, with remaining parts taken from reference TRBV19 and TRBJ2-1, reads DGGITQSPKYLFRKEGQNVTLSCEQNLNHDAMYWYRQDPGQGLRLIYYSQIVNDFQKGDIAEGYSVSREKKESFPLTVTSAQKNPTAFYLCASSMSSGGYNEQFFGPGTRLTVL.

This chain uses TRBV2 with TRBJ2-7; 8 bases are a match to TRBD1. Germline CDR1 and CDR2: SNHLY and FYNNEI. V shed 5 bases and J 4 bases; nucleotides not matched to a gene: 10. CDR3 length: 15 residues. CDR3 coding DNA: TGTGCCAGCAGTAGAATCCAGGGGGCCGGGTACGAGCAGTACTTC. Protein product: CASSRIQGAGYEQYF.

This rearrangement joins TRBV29-1 to TRBJ2-2; TRBD2 is a possible D gene (6 bases). Trimming pared 8 bases from V and 1 base from J, leaving 14 bases between. Per germline, CDR1 SQVTM and CDR2 ANQGSEA. The CDR3 runs 14 residues. CDR3 amino acids: CSRDSRMNTGELFF. The CDR3 coding sequence is TGCAGCAGGGACTCCCGGATGAACACCGGGGAGCTGTTTTTT.

This clonotype was observed at least ten times. The chain joins TRBV6-5 to TRBJ1-3, with D perhaps TRBD1 (6 bases). Trimming removed 6 bases at V and 2 bases at J, with 14 bases between. CDR1 is MNHEY and CDR2 is SVGAGI in the germline V gene. The length of the CDR3 is 15 residues. The CDR3 sequence is CASSSGQSTGNTIYF. CDR3 coding DNA: TGTGCCAGCAGCTCCGGACAGTCTACTGGAAACACCATATATTTT.

This sequence joins TRBV6-1 and TRBJ1-5; tentatively, D is TRBD1 (6 bases). V was trimmed by 6 bases and J by 4 bases, leaving 10 bases between them. The CDR3 sequence is 13 residues long. Germline V gives CDR1 MNHNS, CDR2 SASEGT. As DNA, the CDR3 is TGTGCCAGCAGCGGGGACAATAATCAGCCCCAGCATTTT. It is translated as CASSGDNNQPQHF.

The V gene is TRBV20-1, the J gene TRBJ2-3, with 9 bases lining up with TRBD2. V lost 5 bases and J lost 4; bases outside the gene matches: 7. There are 14 residues in the CDR3. The germline gives CDR1 DFQATT, CDR2 SNEGSKA (reference sequence). CDR3 nucleotide sequence: TGCAGTGCTCAGCCTAGCGGGATCGCAGATACGCAGTATTTT. Translation gives CSAQPSGIADTQYF.

The gene calls are TRBV25-1 and TRBJ1-4; D may be TRBD1 (6 bases). Germline CDR1 MGHDK, CDR2 SYGVNS. V lost 11 bases to trimming and J lost 7 bases, with 11 bases between them. CDR3 length: 11 residues. CDR3 coding DNA: TGTGCCTCACAGGGAGGTGAAAAACTGTTTTTT. Its translation is CASQGGEKLFF.

This chain connects TRBV9 to TRBJ2-7; a possible D gene is TRBD2 (6 bases). CDR1 is SGDLS and CDR2 is YYNGEE in the germline V gene. The CDR3 is 13 amino acids. Trimming shortened V by 4 bases and J by 3 bases, and 11 bases separated the two germline ends. CDR3 region: CASSLRERYEQYF. CDR3 sequence (DNA): TGTGCCAGCAGCCTCCGGGAGCGCTACGAGCAGTACTTC. The variable domain in full, completed from reference TRBV9 and TRBJ2-7, reads DSGVTQTPKHLITATGQRVTLRCSPRSGDLSVYWYQQSLDQGLQFLIQYYNGEERAKGNILERFSAQQFPDLHSELNLSSLELGDSALYFCASSLRERYEQYFGPGTRLTVT.

The J gene is TRBJ2-7, the V gene TRBV20-1; 9 positions match TRBD1. Germline CDR1 reads DFQATT; CDR2 reads SNEGSKA (reference sequence). The V segment lost 3 bases and the J segment 5 bases; nucleotides outside the gene matches: 8. The CDR3 has 14 amino acids. The CDR3 protein is CSASTGTGMDEQYF. The CDR3 nucleotides read TGCAGTGCTAGTACCGGGACAGGGATGGACGAGCAGTACTTC.

This chain uses TRBV20-1 with TRBJ1-1; D remains unclear. The CDR3 spans 12 residues. Trimming took off 6 bases at V and 7 bases at J, with 15 bases between the two ends. Germline CDR1 is DFQATT and CDR2 is SNEGSKA (reference sequence). CDR3 in amino acids: CSAPGDGGEAFF. DNA of the CDR3: TGCAGTGCGCCTGGTGATGGAGGTGAAGCTTTCTTT.

The chain combines TRBV19 with TRBJ1-2, with 8 bases fitting TRBD1. The length of the CDR3 is 13 residues. V gave up 1 base and J gave up 8 bases; unmatched junction bases: 3. Germline loops: CDR1 LNHDA, CDR2 SQIVND (reference sequence). CDR3 in amino acids: CASSIGTGYGYTF. The CDR3, as DNA: TGTGCCAGTAGTATAGGGACAGGGTACGGCTACACCTTC.

The chain employs TRBV4-3 and TRBJ2-3; perhaps TRBD2 as D (7 bases). Germline CDR1 is LGHNA and CDR2 is YSLEER. Trimming took 4 bases from V and 4 from J, leaving 12 bases between them. The CDR3 extends over 14 amino acids. CDR3: CASSPGGEADTQYF. DNA of the CDR3: TGCGCCAGCAGCCCGGGGGGCGAGGCAGATACGCAGTATTTT.

This clonotype has ten or more counts. This chain links TRBV7-9 with TRBJ1-2; unclear D gene. The CDR3 runs to 13 residues. V lost 9 bases and J 4 bases, leaving 15 bases between the germline ends. The germline V gene encodes CDR1 SEHNR and CDR2 FQNEAQ (reference sequence). This CDR3 reads CASRLQAPYGYTF. CDR3 sequence (DNA): TGTGCCAGTAGACTTCAGGCCCCCTATGGCTACACCTTC. Filled out from reference TRBV7-9 and TRBJ1-2, the complete variable domain reads DTGVSQNPRHKITKRGQNVTFRCDPISEHNRLYWYRQTLGQGPEFLTYFQNEAQLEKSRLLSDRFSAERPKGSFSTLEIQRTEQGDSAMYLCASRLQAPYGYTFGSGTRLTVV.

This clonotype was observed many times. The chain uses TRBV20-1 and TRBJ2-7, with unresolved D. V shed 5 bases and J shed 7 bases, with 12 bases lying between them. CDR3 length: 11 residues. Germline CDR1 and CDR2: DFQATT and SNEGSKA (reference sequence). The CDR3: CSAQQHGEQYF. The CDR3 nucleotides are TGCAGTGCTCAACAACATGGGGAGCAGTACTTC.

The chain recombines TRBV4-3 with TRBJ2-3; 10 bases align to TRBD2. The germline gives CDR1 LGHNA, CDR2 YSLEER. V shed 2 bases, J shed 3 bases, and the junction held 11 bases outside the gene matches. This CDR3 comprises 18 residues. CDR3 sequence: CASSQSLPLAGVTDTQYF. In nucleotides, the CDR3 is TGCGCCAGCAGCCAAAGCCTACCGCTAGCGGGAGTTACAGATACGCAGTATTTT.

For this clonotype: One junction end disagrees with the germline gene, perhaps due to a read error. The chain links TRBV11-3 to TRBJ1-5, with D possibly being TRBD1 (6 bases). The CDR3 runs to 11 residues. Germline CDR1 reads SGHNT; CDR2 reads YENEEA. CDR3 nucleotides: TGTGCCAGCAGCTTCTTCCCAAGGGGGGATTTT. Protein product: CASSFFPRGDF.

V and J are TRBV7-6 and TRBJ1-6; D remains ambiguous. Germline lookup yields CDR1 SGHVS and CDR2 FNYEAQ. The germline V and J ends were trimmed by 6 bases and 6 bases, with 12 bases remaining between them. CDR3 length: 14 residues. The CDR3: CASSPTTINSPLHF. CDR3 in DNA: TGTGCCAGCAGTCCGACAACGATTAATTCACCCCTCCACTTT.

The CDR3 DNA sequence: TGTGCCAGCAGCCTTAGTGAGGGGCTTTCCTACAATGAGCAGTTCTTC. As protein: CASSLSEGLSYNEQFF. This chain connects TRBV11-2 to TRBJ2-1; either TRBD1 or TRBD2 may fit D (5 bases each). V was pared by 5 bases and J by 1 base, with 15 bases between. Germline V gene data show CDR1 as SGHAT and CDR2 as FQNNGV. CDR3 length: 16 residues.

This clonotype has ten or more counts. V is TRBV4-1 and J is TRBJ1-5; D is possibly TRBD1 (5 bases). CDR3 length equals 15 residues. From germline, CDR1 is MGHRA and CDR2 YSYEKL. Trimming removed 1 base at V and 7 bases at J, with 14 bases between. The CDR3 nucleotides read TGCGCCAGCAGCCAAGTCCCTGGACAATTCCAGCCCCAGCATTTT. Its protein product is CASSQVPGQFQPQHF.

V gene TRBV7-2 combines with J gene TRBJ1-6; 7 positions match TRBD1. CDR3 size: 18 residues. Germline V gene sequence: CDR1 SGHTA, CDR2 FQGNSA. The trim removed 6 bases at V and 5 bases at J, leaving 16 bases unmatched. Here the CDR3 DNA reads TGTGCCAGCAGATCCGGGACAGACAATACATCCAATAATTCACCCCTCCACTTT. This translates into CASRSGTDNTSNNSPLHF. Drawing the rest from reference TRBV7-2 and TRBJ1-6, the complete variable domain is GAGVSQSPSNKVTEKGKDVELRCDPISGHTALYWYRQSLGQGLEFLIYFQGNSAPDKSGLPSDRFSAERTGGSVSTLTIQRTQQEDSAVYLCASRSGTDNTSNNSPLHFGNGTRLTVT.

The rearrangement joins TRBV15 to TRBJ2-7; tentatively, D is TRBD2 (6 bases). The CDR3 sequence is 18 residues long. The V end was cut by 0 bases, the J end by 0 bases, with 18 bases between. The V gene's germline CDR1 is LNHNV and CDR2 YYDKDF (reference sequence). The CDR3 protein is CATSRDRGRRTSSYEQYF. The CDR3 DNA is TGTGCCACCAGCAGAGATCGGGGGAGGCGTACGAGCTCCTACGAGCAGTACTTC.

V gene TRBV5-1 combines with J gene TRBJ2-1, with 7 bases lining up with TRBD1. The V gene end was trimmed by 0 bases and the J gene end by 8 bases; junction bases not matched to a gene: 5. Germline loops: CDR1 SGHRS, CDR2 YFSETQ. This CDR3 is built from 14 residues. DNA for the CDR3: TGCGCCAGCAGCTTGGCCCTGACAGGGCATGAGCAGTTCTTC. This codes for CASSLALTGHEQFF.

This rearrangement joins TRBV5-5 to TRBJ2-7; possibly TRBD1 for D (5 bases). Germline assignment: CDR1 SGHKS and CDR2 YYEKEE (reference sequence). V dropped 4 bases and J dropped 0 bases, with 17 bases sitting between them. This CDR3 is 16 amino acids long. The CDR3 reads CASSTLPGFSSYEQYF. The CDR3, as DNA: TGTGCCAGCAGCACCTTACCAGGGTTCAGCTCCTACGAGCAGTACTTC.

This clonotype showed up just once. The chain couples TRBV5-1 to TRBJ1-4; no definite D call. Germline V CDR1 and CDR2: SGHRS, YFSETQ. The CDR3 contains 15 residues. V lost 4 bases, J lost 8 bases, and 18 bases lay in between. For the CDR3, the DNA is TGCGCCAGCAGCACGGGCCGTATTCTCGGCGAAAAACTGTTTTTT. Protein: CASSTGRILGEKLFF. Using reference TRBV5-1 and TRBJ1-4 for the parts outside the CDR3, the full variable domain is KAGVTQTPRYLIKTRGQQVTLSCSPISGHRSVSWYQQTPGQGLQFLFEYFSETQRNKGNFPGRFSGRQFSNSRSEMNVSTLELGDSALYLCASSTGRILGEKLFFGSGTQLSVL.

The CDR3 protein is CASSGTSGRDTQYF. The CDR3 DNA reads TGCGCCAGCTCGGGGACTAGCGGGAGAGATACGCAGTATTTT. V gene TRBV5-1 combines with J gene TRBJ2-3; TRBD2 matches 14 bases. Looked up from germline, CDR1 is SGHRS and CDR2 is YFSETQ. This CDR3 region has 14 residues. V trimming: 7 bases; J trimming: 5 bases; junction bases outside the gene matches: 3.

This clonotype has a single count. The chain joins TRBV19 to TRBJ1-5; D may be TRBD1 (6 bases). The length of the CDR3 is 15 residues. CDR1 and CDR2 from the germline V gene are LNHDA and SQIVND (reference sequence). V was clipped by 7 bases and J by 4 bases, with 17 bases between them. CDR3 sequence: CASMVWGQGNQPQHF. DNA of the CDR3: TGTGCCAGTATGGTCTGGGGTCAGGGGAATCAGCCCCAGCATTTT.

The V gene is TRBV7-6, the J gene TRBJ1-3; unclear D gene. The CDR3 totals 12 residues. Trimming left V 5 bases short and J 7 bases short, with 9 bases between. CDR1 is SGHVS, CDR2 FNYEAQ, per germline. The CDR3 sequence: CASSQEANTIYF. Written as DNA, the CDR3 is TGTGCCAGCAGCCAAGAGGCGAACACCATATATTTT. Drawing the rest from reference TRBV7-6 and TRBJ1-3, the complete variable domain is GAGVSQSPRYKVTKRGQDVALRCDPISGHVSLYWYRQALGQGPEFLTYFNYEAQQDKSGLPNDRFSAERPEGSISTLTIQRTEQRDSAMYRCASSQEANTIYFGEGSWLTVV.

Concerning this clonotype: Germline and junction disagree at one end, which may indicate a read error. The chain recombines TRBV7-7 with TRBJ1-2; 10 nucleotides line up with TRBD1. The germline gives CDR1 SSHAT, CDR2 FNYEAQ (reference sequence). The CDR3 has 16 residues. CDR3 sequence (DNA): TGTGCTAGCAGCCCCCGGGACAGGGGTGCGACTTATGGCTACACCTTC. Protein product: CASSPRDRGATYGYTF. The variable domain in full, with the rest retrieved from reference TRBV7-7 and TRBJ1-2, is GAGVSQSPRYKVTKRGQDVTLRCDPISSHATLYWYQQALGQGPEFLTYFNYEAQPDKSGLPSDRFSAERPEGSISTLTIQRTEQRDSAMYRCASSPRDRGATYGYTFGSGTRLTVV.

In its sample, this clonotype was seen once. The V and J genes are TRBV5-7 and TRBJ2-3; the D is unclear. Being an ORF, TRBV5-7 has a function that is uncertain. Trimming shortened V by 3 bases and J by 2 bases, and 10 bases separated the two germline ends. The CDR3 runs to 14 residues. This CDR3 reads CASSSDRFTDTQYF. CDR3 bases: TGTGCCAGCAGCTCCGACCGCTTCACAGATACGCAGTATTTT.

A note on this clonotype: Mismatch with germline at one junction end may stem from a read error. The rearrangement uses TRBV6-4 and TRBJ2-7; 9 positions match TRBD2. The CDR3 has 13 amino acids. Germline CDR1 is MRHNA and CDR2 is SNTAGT. This CDR3 is CASSTSGLYDQYF. The CDR3 coding sequence is TGTGCCAGCAGCACTAGCGGGCTCTACGATCAGTACTTC.

This clonotype was observed a handful of times. The chain uses TRBV20-1 and TRBJ2-1, with 8 bases aligning to TRBD2. Trimming removed 2 bases from V and 7 bases from J; junction bases left unmatched: 4. Germline V gene data show CDR1 as DFQATT and CDR2 as SNEGSKA (reference sequence). The CDR3 covers 13 residues. The CDR3, as DNA: TGCAGTGCTAGAAATGGGACTAGGAATGAGCAGTTCTTC. Protein sequence: CSARNGTRNEQFF.